These T cell receptor beta chains were read from a single sample in a study of OX40 agonist ivuxolimab in advanced cancers. Using immunoSEQ multiplex PCR, the repertoire was profiled, and TCRdb retains in-frame clones only, with some absent. The sample consists of fewer than 120,000 clones, over 85% of them appearing once. Sequencing was performed on CD4+ or CD8+ T cells sorted from blood, taken in a trial of the OX40 agonist ivuxolimab. Receptors originate from an adult with an advanced solid tumor such as melanoma, head and neck, liver or kidney cancer. Each CDR3 is given with its conserved first and last residue. D genes are given only for firm matches. Not every row has a clone size; where given, it reads once, few, many or a size class.

CDR3 protein: CASSLSQGNYNEQFF
CDR3 DNA: TGCGCCAGCAGCTTGTCACAGGGCAACTACAATGAGCAGTTCTTC
J gene: TRBJ2-1
V gene: TRBV5-1
clone size: .
D gene: .

CDR3 protein: CASSQYPPMNTEAFF
CDR3 DNA: TGCGCCAGCAGTCAATACCCCCCCATGAACACTGAAGCTTTCTTT
J gene: TRBJ1-1
V gene: TRBV23-1
clone size: once
D gene: .

CDR3 protein: CASSEPDRSMFF
CDR3 DNA: TGTGCCAGCAGTGAACCCGACAGAAGTATGTTCTTC
J gene: TRBJ2-1
V gene: TRBV6-1
clone size: few
D gene: .

CDR3 protein: CASSLRGNYGYTF
CDR3 DNA: TGTGCCAGCAGCTTGAGGGGGAACTATGGCTACACCTTC
J gene: TRBJ1-2
V gene: TRBV5-4
clone size: .
D gene: .

CDR3 protein: CASSWERGNTIYF
CDR3 DNA: TGTGCCAGCAGTTGGGAACGTGGAAACACCATATATTTT
J gene: TRBJ1-3
V gene: TRBV6-1
clone size: .
D gene: .

CDR3 protein: CASSLSTNTEAFF
CDR3 DNA: TGCGCCAGCAGCTTAAGCACGAACACTGAAGCTTTCTTT
J gene: TRBJ1-1
V gene: TRBV5-1
clone size: .
D gene: .

CDR3 protein: CSATANTEAFF
CDR3 DNA: TGCAGTGCTACGGCCAACACTGAAGCTTTCTTT
J gene: TRBJ1-1
V gene: TRBV20-1
clone size: .
D gene: .

CDR3 protein: CAISESTGAGTEAFF
CDR3 DNA: TGTGCCATCAGTGAGTCAACAGGCGCGGGCACTGAAGCTTTCTTT
J gene: TRBJ1-1
V gene: TRBV10-3
clone size: .
D gene: .

CDR3 protein: CASSYPGLGDEKLFF
CDR3 DNA: TGCGCCAGCAGCTACCCGGGCCTTGGGGATGAAAAACTGTTTTTT
J gene: TRBJ1-4
V gene: TRBV5-1
clone size: once
D gene: .

CDR3 protein: CASSPGRAWEETQYF
CDR3 DNA: TGTGCTAGCAGCCCGGGACGTGCGTGGGAGGAGACCCAGTACTTC
J gene: TRBJ2-5
V gene: TRBV7-7
clone size: .
D gene: .

CDR3 protein: CASSPFLNTGELFF
CDR3 DNA: TGTGCCAGCAGCCCATTTCTTAACACCGGGGAGCTGTTTTTT
J gene: TRBJ2-2
V gene: TRBV7-3
clone size: few
D gene: .

CDR3 protein: CASSLEVSQAFF
CDR3 DNA: TGTGCCAGCAGCTTAGAGGTCAGTCAAGCTTTCTTT
J gene: TRBJ1-1
V gene: TRBV7-2
clone size: .
D gene: .

CDR3 protein: CAWTPGQSNQPQHF
CDR3 DNA: TGTGCCTGGACCCCGGGACAGAGCAATCAGCCCCAGCATTTT
J gene: TRBJ1-5
V gene: TRBV30
clone size: .
D gene: TRBD1

CDR3 protein: CASSQEIRGDEAFF
CDR3 DNA: TGCGCCAGCAGCCAAGAGATCCGGGGGGATGAAGCTTTCTTT
J gene: TRBJ1-1
V gene: TRBV4-3
clone size: .
D gene: .

CDR3 protein: CASSEGDRVAGANVLTF
CDR3 DNA: TGTGCCAGCAGTGAAGGTGACAGGGTTGCTGGGGCCAACGTCCTGACTTTC
J gene: TRBJ2-6
V gene: TRBV6-1
clone size: .
D gene: TRBD1

CDR3 protein: CASGLQQGAVNYGYTF
CDR3 DNA: TGTGCTAGTGGTTTGCAACAGGGGGCAGTTAACTATGGCTACACCTTC
J gene: TRBJ1-2
V gene: TRBV12-5
clone size: .
D gene: TRBD1

CDR3 protein: CASSSLQGAETIVYGYTF
CDR3 DNA: TGTGCCAGCAGCTCGTTACAGGGGGCCGAGACCATTGTCTATGGCTACACCTTC
J gene: TRBJ1-2
V gene: TRBV5-4
clone size: once
D gene: TRBD1

CDR3 protein: CASNPGQSSYEQYF
CDR3 DNA: TGTGCCAGCAATCCGGGGCAGAGCTCCTACGAGCAGTACTTC
J gene: TRBJ2-7
V gene: TRBV6-6
clone size: .
D gene: .

CDR3 protein: CASSERADSPLHF
CDR3 DNA: TGCGCCAGCAGCGAGAGGGCTGATTCACCCCTCCACTTT
J gene: TRBJ1-6
V gene: TRBV4-3
clone size: .
D gene: .

CDR3 protein: CASSLAGASEYNEQFF
CDR3 DNA: TGTGCCAGCAGCTTGGCGGGAGCTAGCGAGTACAATGAGCAGTTCTTC
J gene: TRBJ2-1
V gene: TRBV5-5
clone size: many
D gene: .

CDR3 protein: CASRRVRGTEAFF
CDR3 DNA: TGTGCCAGCCGGAGAGTACGAGGGACTGAAGCTTTCTTT
J gene: TRBJ1-1
V gene: TRBV6-4
clone size: .
D gene: .

CDR3 protein: CASTPEALRGNEQFF
CDR3 DNA: TGCGCCAGCACCCCGGAAGCTTTACGAGGCAATGAGCAGTTCTTC
J gene: TRBJ2-1
V gene: TRBV5-1
clone size: .
D gene: .

CDR3 protein: CASSSRTGSSGANVLTF
CDR3 DNA: TGTGCCAGCAGTTCAAGGACAGGAAGCTCTGGGGCCAACGTCCTGACTTTC
J gene: TRBJ2-6
V gene: TRBV28
clone size: .
D gene: TRBD1

CDR3 protein: CASKGGQNTGELFF
CDR3 DNA: TGTGCCAGCAAAGGTGGACAGAACACCGGGGAGCTGTTTTTT
J gene: TRBJ2-2
V gene: TRBV11-2
clone size: .
D gene: .

CDR3 protein: CASSPWFGSGGTDTQYF
CDR3 DNA: TGTGCCAGCAGCCCCTGGTTCGGTAGCGGGGGCACAGATACGCAGTATTTT
J gene: TRBJ2-3
V gene: TRBV9
clone size: .
D gene: TRBD2

CDR3 protein: CASSSEGLSTDTQYF
CDR3 DNA: TGTGCCAGCAGCTCCGAGGGGCTGAGCACAGATACGCAGTATTTT
J gene: TRBJ2-3
V gene: TRBV7-3
clone size: .
D gene: .

CDR3 protein: CASSYSVAGGTDTQYF
CDR3 DNA: TGTGCCAGCAGTTACTCGGTGGCGGGGGGCACAGATACGCAGTATTTT
J gene: TRBJ2-3
V gene: TRBV6-5
clone size: .
D gene: TRBD2

CDR3 protein: CASSLAGPTYGYTF
CDR3 DNA: TGTGCCAGCAGCTTGGCGGGTCCAACCTATGGCTACACCTTC
J gene: TRBJ1-2
V gene: TRBV5-4
clone size: .
D gene: .

CDR3 protein: CASSGSTGRGYTF
CDR3 DNA: TGTGCCAGCTCAGGTTCGACCGGGCGTGGCTACACCTTC
J gene: TRBJ1-2
V gene: TRBV18
clone size: .
D gene: .

CDR3 protein: CACARDTGELFF
CDR3 DNA: TGTGCCTGTGCCCGAGACACCGGGGAGCTGTTTTTT
J gene: TRBJ2-2
V gene: TRBV30
clone size: once
D gene: .

CDR3 protein: CASSVEVSSGANVLTF
CDR3 DNA: TGTGCCAGCAGCGTAGAAGTCAGCTCTGGGGCCAACGTCCTGACTTTC
J gene: TRBJ2-6
V gene: TRBV9
clone size: .
D gene: .

CDR3 protein: CASRRRVPSYNEQFF
CDR3 DNA: TGTGCCAGCAGAAGGCGGGTGCCCTCCTACAATGAGCAGTTCTTC
J gene: TRBJ2-1
V gene: TRBV6-5
clone size: .
D gene: .

CDR3 protein: CASTRRGLEVTEAFF
CDR3 DNA: TGTGCCAGTACCCGAAGGGGGCTTGAGGTCACTGAAGCTTTCTTT
J gene: TRBJ1-1
V gene: TRBV19
clone size: .
D gene: TRBD1

CDR3 protein: CASRPDSGELFF
CDR3 DNA: TGTGCCAGCAGGCCAGATTCCGGGGAGCTGTTTTTT
J gene: TRBJ2-2
V gene: TRBV6-4
clone size: .
D gene: .

CDR3 protein: CASSFPQAGNGYTF
CDR3 DNA: TGTGCCAGCAGCTTCCCCCAGGCAGGGAATGGCTACACCTTC
J gene: TRBJ1-2
V gene: TRBV7-9
clone size: few
D gene: .

CDR3 protein: CAWSQGSPGNTIYF
CDR3 DNA: TGTGCCTGGAGTCAAGGGTCTCCTGGAAACACCATATATTTT
J gene: TRBJ1-3
V gene: TRBV30
clone size: .
D gene: .

CDR3 protein: CASSLRSGSYEQYF
CDR3 DNA: TGTGCCAGCAGCTTGAGGAGCGGGAGCTACGAGCAGTACTTC
J gene: TRBJ2-7
V gene: TRBV5-4
clone size: .
D gene: TRBD2

CDR3 protein: CASSPAGSDSGYTF
CDR3 DNA: TGTGCCAGCAGCCCCGCGGGCAGCGATTCTGGCTACACCTTC
J gene: TRBJ1-2
V gene: TRBV7-9
clone size: .
D gene: .

CDR3 protein: CASTRIVNQPQHF
CDR3 DNA: TGTGCCAGTACCCGGATAGTAAATCAGCCCCAGCATTTT
J gene: TRBJ1-5
V gene: TRBV19
clone size: .
D gene: .

CDR3 protein: CASSFDRSSYEQYF
CDR3 DNA: TGTGCCAGCAGCTTCGACAGGAGCTCCTACGAGCAGTACTTC
J gene: TRBJ2-7
V gene: TRBV5-5
clone size: .
D gene: .

CDR3 protein: CASSHPGTGNSPLHF
CDR3 DNA: TGCGCCAGCAGCCACCCCGGGACAGGGAATTCACCCCTCCACTTT
J gene: TRBJ1-6
V gene: TRBV4-3
clone size: .
D gene: TRBD1

CDR3 protein: CASSLPPGLARRQETQYF
CDR3 DNA: TGTGCCAGCAGCTTACCCCCGGGGCTAGCGAGACGCCAAGAGACCCAGTACTTC
J gene: TRBJ2-5
V gene: TRBV7-9
clone size: .
D gene: .

CDR3 protein: CASSVQGAGEAFF
CDR3 DNA: TGTGCCAGCAGCGTACAGGGGGCAGGGGAAGCTTTCTTT
J gene: TRBJ1-1
V gene: TRBV7-9
clone size: once
D gene: TRBD1